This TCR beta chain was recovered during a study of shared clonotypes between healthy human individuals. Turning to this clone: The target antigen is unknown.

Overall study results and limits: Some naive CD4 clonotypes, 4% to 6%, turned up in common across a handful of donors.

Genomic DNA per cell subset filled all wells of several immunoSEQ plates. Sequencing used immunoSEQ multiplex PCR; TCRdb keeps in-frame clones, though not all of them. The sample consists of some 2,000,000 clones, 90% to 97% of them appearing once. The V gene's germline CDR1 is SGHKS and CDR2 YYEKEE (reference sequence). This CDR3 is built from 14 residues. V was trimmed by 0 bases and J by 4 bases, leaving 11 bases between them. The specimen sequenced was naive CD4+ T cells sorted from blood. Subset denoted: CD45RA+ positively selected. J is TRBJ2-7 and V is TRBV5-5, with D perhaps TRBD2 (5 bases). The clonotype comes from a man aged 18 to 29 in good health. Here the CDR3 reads CASSLARGGYEQYF. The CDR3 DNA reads TGTGCCAGCAGCTTGGCCAGAGGCGGGTACGAGCAGTACTTC.